A single sample is the source of the 28 T cell receptor beta chains below, sequenced in a study of response to subunit inactivated influenza vaccine (dated by TCRdb to 2016 to 2018). Receptor amplification or capture employed RT-PCR. Sequencing instrument: Illumina HiSeq 2500. The raw public data were reprocessed by TCRdb itself: fastp quality trimming at Q25, MiXCR clonotype calling, in-frame beta chains only. Every distinct CDR3 protein forms one entry, paired with its most common genes and DNA. The sample includes about 570,000 distinct CDR3 sequences, with approximately 10% observed a single time. Of the sample, approximately 11% is held by the ten largest clones. The sample also formed part of further work on T cells expressing NK-cell markers. That second report states: TCR beta cDNA libraries were made by 5'RACE template switching that added a universal primer site and unique molecular identifiers.

The source material was PBMCs from blood, sampled on the day of vaccination. The receptors derive from a man aged 50-60 years who received an inactivated influenza vaccine. Donor details come from another sample of the same person, matched by shared clones.

The chain uses TRBV11-2 and TRBJ1-6; D is ambiguous. V lost 4 bases and J lost 0, with 22 bases in between. The CDR3 extends over 20 amino acids. The germline gives CDR1 SGHAT, CDR2 FQNNGV. CDR3 loop: CASSSSIWQQVSSYNSPLHF. CDR3 coding DNA: TGTGCCAGCAGCTCCTCGATCTGGCAGCAGGTCAGCTCCTATAATTCACCCCTCCACTTT.

This clonotype came up many times. V and J are TRBV29-1 and TRBJ2-1, with 14 positions matching TRBD2. CDR1 and CDR2 (germline): SQVTM, ANQGSEA. With 5 bases clipped from V and 7 bases from J, the junction kept 7 bases outside the gene matches. The CDR3 sequence is 15 residues long. This chain's CDR3 is CSVKGLAGERNEQFF. The DNA of the CDR3 is TGCAGCGTTAAGGGACTAGCGGGAGAGAGGAATGAGCAGTTCTTC.

This clonotype was counted many times. The J gene is TRBJ1-2, the V gene TRBV29-1, with D perhaps matching TRBD1 (5 bases). Germline values: CDR1 SQVTM, CDR2 ANQGSEA. V lost 3 bases to trimming and J lost 4 bases, with 9 bases between them. CDR3 length: 12 residues. The CDR3 nucleotides read TGCAGCGTTGACACAGGCTCCTATGGCTACACCTTC. Its protein is CSVDTGSYGYTF.

This clonotype was observed a few times. V is TRBV7-2 and J is TRBJ2-2; TRBD1 or TRBD2 may be the D gene (6 bases each). Germline-derived CDR1 and CDR2 are SGHTA and FQGNSA. The CDR3 has 14 residues. The V end was cut by 3 bases, the J end by 6 bases, with 11 bases between. CDR3 bases: TGTGCCAGCAGCTTCGGGGGCCGGTCCGGGGAGCTGTTTTTT. The encoded protein is CASSFGGRSGELFF.

V gene TRBV3-1 combines with J gene TRBJ2-2, with 12 bases lining up with TRBD2. The V segment lost 3 bases and the J segment 5 bases; nucleotides outside the gene matches: 10. Germline-derived CDR1 and CDR2 are LGHDT and YNNKEL (reference sequence). This CDR3 is built from 18 residues. The CDR3 DNA reads as TGTGCCAGCAGCCATAAGGCTAGCGGGAGGGCCCGAACCGGGGAGCTGTTTTTT. Amino acids: CASSHKASGRARTGELFF. The complete variable domain, with remaining parts taken from reference TRBV3-1 and TRBJ2-2, reads DTAVSQTPKYLVTQMGNDKSIKCEQNLGHDTMYWYKQDSKKFLKIMFSYNNKELIINETVPNRFSPKSPDKAHLNLHINSLELGDSAVYFCASSHKASGRARTGELFFGEGSRLTVL.

The table lists this clonotype with a few counts. The genes are TRBV10-2 and TRBJ1-5; D might be TRBD1 (6 bases). CDR3 length: 14 residues. Trimming removed 2 bases at V and 8 bases at J, with 13 bases between. CDR1 is WSHSY, CDR2 SAAADI, per germline. The CDR3: CASSETGLGKPQHF. CDR3 bases: TGCGCCAGCAGTGAGACAGGGTTGGGTAAGCCCCAGCATTTT.

This clonotype came up a few times. This rearrangement joins TRBV14 to TRBJ2-6, with D hard to call. V gave up 4 bases and J gave up 0 bases, with 7 bases separating them. The CDR3 has 15 amino acids. In germline, CDR1 is SGHDN, CDR2 FVKESK. This CDR3 reads CASSLLFSGANVLTF. In DNA form, the CDR3 reads TGTGCCAGCAGCCTTTTATTCTCTGGGGCCAACGTCCTGACTTTC.

This clonotype appeared many times. The genes are TRBV28 and TRBJ2-5, with 10 bases lining up with TRBD2. CDR3 size: 17 residues. CDR1 is MDHEN and CDR2 is SYDVKM in the germline V gene. Losses at the gene ends were 2 bases for V and 3 bases for J; bases not matched to a gene: 9. DNA for the CDR3: TGTGCCAGCAGTTTACAGACTAGCGGGTTAAGGAAAGAGACCCAGTACTTC. Translation: CASSLQTSGLRKETQYF. Together with reference TRBV28 and TRBJ2-5, the CDR3 gives the full variable domain: DVKVTQSSRYLVKRTGEKVFLECVQDMDHENMFWYRQDPGLGLRLIYFSYDVKMKEKGDIPEGYSVSREKKERFSLILESASTNQTSMYLCASSLQTSGLRKETQYFGPGTRLLVL.

The rearrangement uses TRBV20-1 and TRBJ2-3, with TRBD1 identical over 10 bases. Germline CDR1 DFQATT, CDR2 SNEGSKA (reference sequence). The CDR3 is made up of 16 amino acids. J lost 6 bases, V lost 3 bases, and 12 bases had no gene match. The CDR3 protein is CSARDGDRGRADTQYF. In DNA form, the CDR3 reads TGCAGTGCTAGGGATGGAGACAGGGGGCGAGCGGATACGCAGTATTTT.

The genes are TRBV6-1 and TRBJ1-4; a weak D match, TRBD1 (6 bases). The CDR3 is 15 residues long. In germline, CDR1 is MNHNS, CDR2 SASEGT. V was pared by 7 bases and J by 5 bases, with 17 bases between. The CDR3 DNA reads TGTGCCAGCACCCCCAGGAGGACAGAGAATGAAAAACTGTTTTTT. This encodes CASTPRRTENEKLFF.

The genes are TRBV6-2 or TRBV6-3 and TRBJ2-1, with 11 bases lining up with TRBD2. Trimming removed 8 bases from V and 8 bases from J; junction bases left unmatched: 8. This CDR3 has 14 residues. CDR1 and CDR2 (germline): MNHEY, SVGEGT. In nucleotides, the CDR3 is TGTGCCAGCGACATAGCGGGGGGGCCGGATGAGCAGTTCTTC. Encoded protein: CASDIAGGPDEQFF.

The gene calls are TRBV25-1 and TRBJ1-2; a weak D match, TRBD1 (5 bases). V was clipped by 2 bases and J by 6 bases, with 10 bases between them. The V gene's germline CDR1 is MGHDK and CDR2 SYGVNS. This CDR3 is 13 amino acids long. CDR3 bases: TGTGCCAGCAGTGAACCGGGGACGGATGGCTACACCTTC. Translation gives CASSEPGTDGYTF.

This clonotype was observed a handful of times. The J gene is TRBJ2-7, the V gene TRBV20-1, with unresolved D. Germline V gives CDR1 DFQATT, CDR2 SNEGSKA (reference sequence). CDR3 length equals 11 residues. V was shortened by 6 bases and J by 4 bases, with 10 bases between the two germline ends. CDR3 in DNA: TGCAGTGCCACGGACGGGTACGAGCAGTACTTC. Residues: CSATDGYEQYF.

CDR3 loop: CSAHEYNEQFF. CDR3 nucleotide sequence: TGCAGTGCTCATGAGTACAATGAGCAGTTCTTC. This rearrangement joins TRBV20-1 to TRBJ2-1; no clear D gene. Per germline, CDR1 DFQATT and CDR2 SNEGSKA (reference sequence). V shed 5 bases and J shed 4 bases, with 6 bases lying between them. This CDR3 comprises 11 residues.

The genes are TRBV7-2 and TRBJ2-3; 8 bases fit TRBD2. Trimming removed 4 bases from V and 1 base from J; junction bases left unmatched: 10. The length of the CDR3 is 17 residues. Germline V gives CDR1 SGHTA, CDR2 FQGNSA. The CDR3 spells CASSSRDSGIRTDTQYF. CDR3 DNA sequence: TGTGCCAGCAGCTCCCGGGATAGCGGGATTCGCACAGATACGCAGTATTTT.

A word on this clonotype: A much bigger clone sits one base away, suggesting this may be a read error. The V and J genes are TRBV18 and TRBJ2-2; D uncertain. Germline V gene data show CDR1 as KGHSH and CDR2 as LQKENI. The length of the CDR3 is 15 residues. The DNA for the CDR3 is TGTGCCTGCTCTCCGAAACGAGTGAACACCGGGGAGCTGTTTTTT. Translating gives CACSPKRVNTGELFF.

This clonotype was detected many times. This rearrangement joins TRBV5-1 to TRBJ2-7; TRBD2 matches 9 bases. Trimming removed 7 bases from V and 2 bases from J; junction bases left unmatched: 1. From germline, CDR1 is SGHRS and CDR2 YFSETQ. CDR3 length: 12 residues. CDR3 amino acids: CASAGGPYEQYF. Written as DNA, the CDR3 is TGCGCCAGCGCGGGAGGGCCCTACGAGCAGTACTTC.

Only a few counts were recorded for this clonotype. This chain links TRBV4-3 with TRBJ2-2, with 8 positions matching TRBD2. The germline V gene has CDR1 LGHNA and CDR2 YSLEER. This CDR3 is 17 amino acids long. Trimming took 0 bases from V and 5 from J; bases not matched to a gene: 8. Here the CDR3 reads CASSQDLAGGQTGELFF. In DNA form, the CDR3 reads TGCGCCAGCAGCCAAGATCTGGCGGGAGGTCAGACCGGGGAGCTGTTTTTT.

This clonotype came up a few times. This chain uses TRBV28 with TRBJ1-4; the D is unclear. The CDR3 is 14 residues long. In germline, CDR1 is MDHEN, CDR2 SYDVKM. V was pared by 6 bases and J by 8 bases, with 16 bases between. CDR3 region: CASSWAQSEEKLFF. CDR3 nucleotides: TGTGCCAGCAGCTGGGCCCAGTCGGAGGAAAAACTGTTTTTT.

The V and J genes are TRBV7-9 and TRBJ1-4; no definite D call. The germline CDR1 and CDR2 sequences are SEHNR and FQNEAQ (reference sequence). This CDR3 contains 14 residues. Trimming took 5 bases from V and 1 from J, leaving 8 bases between them. The CDR3 region has the DNA TGTGCCAGCAGCCGAGGTCGAACTAATGAAAAACTGTTTTTT. Amino acids: CASSRGRTNEKLFF. Together with reference TRBV7-9 and TRBJ1-4, the CDR3 gives the full variable domain: DTGVSQNPRHKITKRGQNVTFRCDPISEHNRLYWYRQTLGQGPEFLTYFQNEAQLEKSRLLSDRFSAERPKGSFSTLEIQRTEQGDSAMYLCASSRGRTNEKLFFGSGTQLSVL.

In its sample, this clonotype was seen a few times. The rearrangement links TRBV6-1 to TRBJ1-1, with D uncertain. CDR3 size: 14 residues. Germline V lookup: CDR1 MNHNS, CDR2 SASEGT. The CDR3 coding sequence is TGTTCCGCCCGTCCGGTCGTTAGGGACACTGAAGCTTTCTTT. This codes for CSARPVVRDTEAFF.

J is TRBJ2-5 and V is TRBV20-1; no clear D gene. Looked up from germline, CDR1 is DFQATT and CDR2 is SNEGSKA (reference sequence). CDR3 length equals 13 residues. The germline V and J ends were trimmed by 0 bases and 0 bases, with 5 bases remaining between them. The CDR3 protein is CSARDTNQETQYF. The DNA of the CDR3 is TGCAGTGCTAGAGATACTAACCAAGAGACCCAGTACTTC.

This clonotype occurred many times. This rearrangement joins TRBV20-1 to TRBJ2-7, with 10 bases fitting TRBD1. CDR1 and CDR2 from the germline V gene are DFQATT and SNEGSKA (reference sequence). The CDR3 is made up of 14 amino acids. The V and J ends lost 2 bases and 4 bases, in that order; junction bases with no gene match: 5. CDR3 sequence: CSARPGQGNYEQYF. The CDR3 DNA sequence: TGCAGTGCTAGACCGGGACAGGGGAATTACGAGCAGTACTTC.

Only a few counts were recorded for this clonotype. This chain links TRBV30 with TRBJ1-2, with a possible D match to TRBD1 (5 bases). The germline CDR1 and CDR2 sequences are GTSNPN and SVGIG (reference sequence). V shed 4 bases and J shed 4 bases, with 13 bases lying between them. The CDR3 has 13 residues. The CDR3 region has the DNA TGTGCCTGGACGATCGACAGAGGCTATGGCTACACCTTC. Encoded protein: CAWTIDRGYGYTF.

This clonotype turned up a few times. The chain has TRBV20-1 and TRBJ1-2; the match to TRBD1 covers 12 bases. V was clipped by 6 bases and J by 9 bases; unmatched bases: 8. The germline V gene encodes CDR1 DFQATT and CDR2 SNEGSKA (reference sequence). CDR3 size: 13 residues. CDR3 bases: TGCAGTGCGCGCGGGACAGGGGGCGCGAGCTACACCTTC. Its translation is CSARGTGGASYTF.

This clonotype appeared many times. Written as DNA, the CDR3 is TGTGCCAGCAGCAGGGGACTAGCGGATGAGGCAGAGACCCAGTACTTC. It translates to CASSRGLADEAETQYF. J is TRBJ2-5 and V is TRBV12-3 or TRBV12-4, with TRBD2 identical over 11 bases. The CDR3 covers 16 residues. J was trimmed by 4 bases and V by 6 bases; bases with no gene match: 10.

This chain joins TRBV29-1 and TRBJ2-1; TRBD2 aligns across 9 bases. V was pared by 1 base and J by 3 bases, with 4 bases of the junction left unmatched. Germline V gives CDR1 SQVTM, CDR2 ANQGSEA. CDR3 size: 15 residues. CDR3 sequence (DNA): TGCAGCGTTGAAGTCTGGCGGGAGGGCTACAATGAGCAGTTCTTC. It encodes CSVEVWREGYNEQFF.

This clonotype was recorded at least ten times. CDR3 DNA: TGCAGCACTCGAGAACGGGGGTCCTACAATGAGCAGTTCTTC. Translating gives CSTRERGSYNEQFF. The chain couples TRBV29-1 to TRBJ2-1, with D possibly being TRBD2 (6 bases). Germline CDR1 and CDR2: SQVTM and ANQGSEA. V dropped 8 bases and J dropped 1 base, with 15 bases sitting between them. The CDR3 has 14 amino acids.